The rows below give T cell receptor beta chains drawn from one sample of a study of OX40 agonist ivuxolimab in advanced cancers. Using immunoSEQ multiplex PCR, the repertoire was profiled, and TCRdb retains in-frame clones only, with some absent. The profile covers 65,000 to 95,000 clones, with roughly 86% appearing a single time and 6.9% taken by the ten largest. Material: CD4+ or CD8+ T cells sorted from blood, obtained in a trial of the OX40 agonist ivuxolimab. Receptor source: an adult with an advanced solid tumor such as melanoma, head and neck, liver or kidney cancer. CDR3s include the opening cysteine and the closing phenylalanine or tryptophan. The order of the fields is CDR3 length, J gene, V gene, CDR3 protein.

>14|TRBJ2-3|TRBV30
CAWSDRGRLFAQYF
>14|TRBJ2-2|TRBV4-2
CASSQAPNTGELFF
>13|TRBJ2-7|TRBV7-9
CASSSLDRAEQYF
>14|TRBJ1-1|TRBV4-1
CASSQLQGDTEAFF
>13|TRBJ1-6|TRBV30
CAWTAIYNSPLHF
>14|TRBJ1-5|TRBV19
CASTVGQLNQPQHF
>16|TRBJ1-2|TRBV5-6
CASSLGGPGGLYGYTF
>15|TRBJ2-7|TRBV2
CASSEGRGAGYEQYF
>15|TRBJ2-1|TRBV15
CATSRGGPGNNEQFF
>14|TRBJ2-3|TRBV4-2
CASSQEKVMDTQYF
>14|TRBJ2-3|TRBV7-9
CASSFASWTDTQYF
>15|TRBJ2-2|TRBV6-5
CASSRGTGNAGELFF
>13|TRBJ2-7|TRBV10-3
CAISAAGSYEQYF
>18|TRBJ2-3|TRBV10-3
CAISEGPTSAISTDTQYF
>15|TRBJ1-1|TRBV4-3
CASSLSGQLNTEAFF
>12|TRBJ2-5|TRBV30
CAWGTSTETQYF
>16|TRBJ2-7|TRBV27
CASRTETSGGHYEQYF
>16|TRBJ2-2|TRBV5-5
CASSFGVDTYTGELFF
>13|TRBJ1-1|TRBV6-6
CASSRQRNTEAFF
>14|TRBJ2-7|TRBV7-8
CASSLSGAFYEQYF
>15|TRBJ2-3|TRBV7-8
CASSLVGLVTDTQYF
>14|TRBJ1-6|TRBV5-6
CASSWTTGNSPLHF
>14|TRBJ1-2|TRBV6-5
CASSYSGGNYGYTF
>17|TRBJ1-1|TRBV9
CASSPGGGTGFLAEAFF
>14|TRBJ2-5|TRBV18
CASSSRVQQETQYF
>16|TRBJ2-1|TRBV13
CASSLLAGSANGEQFF
>13|TRBJ1-4|TRBV10-1
CASSRDGNEKLFF